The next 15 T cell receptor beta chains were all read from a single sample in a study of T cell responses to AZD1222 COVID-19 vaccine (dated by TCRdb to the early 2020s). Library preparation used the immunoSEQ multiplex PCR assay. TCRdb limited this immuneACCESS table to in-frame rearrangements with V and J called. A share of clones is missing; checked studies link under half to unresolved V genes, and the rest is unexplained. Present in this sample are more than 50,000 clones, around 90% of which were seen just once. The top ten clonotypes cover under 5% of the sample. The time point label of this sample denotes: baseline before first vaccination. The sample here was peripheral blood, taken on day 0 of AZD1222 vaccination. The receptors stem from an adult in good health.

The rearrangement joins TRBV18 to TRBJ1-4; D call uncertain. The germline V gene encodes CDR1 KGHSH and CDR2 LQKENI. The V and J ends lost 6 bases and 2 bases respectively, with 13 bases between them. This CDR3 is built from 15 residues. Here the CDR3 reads CASSSPGGTNEKLFF. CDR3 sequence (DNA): TGTGCCAGCTCCTCCCCGGGAGGCACTAATGAAAAACTGTTTTTT.

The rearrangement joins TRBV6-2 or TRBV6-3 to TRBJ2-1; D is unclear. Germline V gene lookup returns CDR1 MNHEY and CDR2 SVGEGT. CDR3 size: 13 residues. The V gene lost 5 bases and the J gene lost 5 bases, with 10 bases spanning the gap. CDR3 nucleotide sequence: TGTGCCAGCAGTCCAGTTGGCCACAATGAGCAGTTCTTC. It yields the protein CASSPVGHNEQFF.

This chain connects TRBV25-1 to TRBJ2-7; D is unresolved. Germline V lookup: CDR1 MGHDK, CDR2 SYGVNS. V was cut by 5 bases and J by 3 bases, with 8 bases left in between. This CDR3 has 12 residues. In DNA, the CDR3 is TGTGCCAGCAGTACACAAAGCTACGAGCAGTACTTC. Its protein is CASSTQSYEQYF.

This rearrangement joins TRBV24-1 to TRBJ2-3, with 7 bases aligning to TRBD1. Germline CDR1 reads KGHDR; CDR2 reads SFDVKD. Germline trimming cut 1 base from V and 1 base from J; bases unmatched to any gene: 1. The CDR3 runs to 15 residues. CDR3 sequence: CATSDFGQGTDTQYF. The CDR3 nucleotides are TGTGCCACCAGTGATTTCGGACAGGGCACAGATACGCAGTATTTT.

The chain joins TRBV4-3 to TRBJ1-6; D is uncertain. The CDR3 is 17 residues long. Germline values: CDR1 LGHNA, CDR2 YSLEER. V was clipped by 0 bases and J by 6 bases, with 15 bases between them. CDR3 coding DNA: TGCGCCAGCAGCCAAGAAAAAAGTTCCTGGATTAATTCACCCCTCCACTTT. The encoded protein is CASSQEKSSWINSPLHF.

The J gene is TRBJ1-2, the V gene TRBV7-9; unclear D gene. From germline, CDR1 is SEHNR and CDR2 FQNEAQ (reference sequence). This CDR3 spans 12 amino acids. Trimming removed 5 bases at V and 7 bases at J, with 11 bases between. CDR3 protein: CASSREARGYTF. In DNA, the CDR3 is TGTGCCAGCAGCCGGGAAGCCCGTGGCTACACCTTC.

The CDR3 coding sequence is TGTGCTTTAGGAGGGTACACCGGGGAGCTGTTTTTT. This sequence encodes CALGGYTGELFF. This chain joins TRBV19 and TRBJ2-2; the D gene is possibly TRBD2 (6 bases). This CDR3 has 12 residues. CDR1 and CDR2 from the germline V gene are LNHDA and SQIVND (reference sequence).

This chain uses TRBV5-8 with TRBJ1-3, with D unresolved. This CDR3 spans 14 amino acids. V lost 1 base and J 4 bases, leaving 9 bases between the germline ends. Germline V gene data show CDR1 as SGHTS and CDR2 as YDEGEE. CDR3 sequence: CASSLYVAGNTIYF. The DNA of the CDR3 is TGTGCCAGCAGCTTGTATGTAGCGGGAAACACCATATATTTT.

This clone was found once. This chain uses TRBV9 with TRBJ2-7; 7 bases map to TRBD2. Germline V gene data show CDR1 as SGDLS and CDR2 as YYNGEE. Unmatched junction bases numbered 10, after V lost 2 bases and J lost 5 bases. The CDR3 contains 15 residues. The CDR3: CASSVWSAGPDEQYF. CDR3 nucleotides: TGTGCCAGCAGCGTTTGGTCAGCGGGGCCCGACGAGCAGTACTTC.

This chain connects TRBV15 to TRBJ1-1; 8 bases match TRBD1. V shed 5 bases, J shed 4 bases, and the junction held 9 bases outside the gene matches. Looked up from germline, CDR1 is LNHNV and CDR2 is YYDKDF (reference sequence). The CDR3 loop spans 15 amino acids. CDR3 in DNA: TGTGCCACCAGCGGGCGACAGGGGCGGATCACTGAAGCTTTCTTT. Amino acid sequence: CATSGRQGRITEAFF.

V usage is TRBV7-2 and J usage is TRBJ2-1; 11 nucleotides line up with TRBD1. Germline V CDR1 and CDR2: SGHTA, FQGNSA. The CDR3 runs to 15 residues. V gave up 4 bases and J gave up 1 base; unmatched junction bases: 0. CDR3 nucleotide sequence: TGTGCCAGCAGCTGGGACAGGGGGTCCTACAATGAGCAGTTCTTC. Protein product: CASSWDRGSYNEQFF.

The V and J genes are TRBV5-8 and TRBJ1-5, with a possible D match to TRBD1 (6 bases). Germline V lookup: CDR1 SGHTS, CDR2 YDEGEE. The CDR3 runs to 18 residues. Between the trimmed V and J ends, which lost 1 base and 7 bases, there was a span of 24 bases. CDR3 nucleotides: TGTGCCAGCAGCTTGCTCGGGGGGCCGCGTAGGGTAGGCCAGCCCCAGCATTTT. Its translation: CASSLLGGPRRVGQPQHF.

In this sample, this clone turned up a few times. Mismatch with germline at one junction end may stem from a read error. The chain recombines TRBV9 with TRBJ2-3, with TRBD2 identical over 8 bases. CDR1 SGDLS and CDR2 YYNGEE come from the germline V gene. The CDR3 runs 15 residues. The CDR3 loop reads CASSNKRGHTHTQYF. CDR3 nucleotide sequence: TGTGCCAGCAGCAACAAGCGGGGGCACACACATACGCAGTATTTT.

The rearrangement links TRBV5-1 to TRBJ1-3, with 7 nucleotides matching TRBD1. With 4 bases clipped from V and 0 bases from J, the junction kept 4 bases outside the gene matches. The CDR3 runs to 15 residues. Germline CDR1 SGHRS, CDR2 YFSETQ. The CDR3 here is CASSLTGDSGNTIYF. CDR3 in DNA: TGCGCCAGCAGCCTCACAGGGGACTCTGGAAACACCATATATTTT.

CDR3 sequence: CASSPPNTGELFF. In nucleotides, the CDR3 is TGCGCCAGCAGCCCGCCGAACACCGGGGAGCTGTTTTTT. The J gene is TRBJ2-2, the V gene TRBV5-1; D not certain. The CDR3 extends over 13 amino acids. Trimming shortened V by 4 bases and J by 0 bases, and 4 bases separated the two germline ends. Germline V gene lookup returns CDR1 SGHRS and CDR2 YFSETQ.